Below, 8 T cell receptor beta chains from the same sample are listed, as sequenced in a study of monozygotic twins with inflammatory bowel disease. Each CDR3 protein gets one entry in TCRdb, which reprocessed the 5' RACE reads and gives no DNA. The listing contains a few hundred thousand distinct CDR3 sequences. Sequenced: blood. The receptors were gathered from a human donor with ulcerative colitis or Crohn's disease, or a healthy co-twin of an affected twin (not recorded which).

The chain joins TRBV5-4 to TRBJ2-3; the TRBD1 assignment by TCRdb is unverifiable without DNA. CDR3 length: 15 amino acids. Germline V gene data show CDR1 as SGHNT and CDR2 as YYREEE (reference sequence). The CDR3 reads CASSPGQGRTDTQYF.

This chain connects TRBV11-2 to TRBJ2-1; the D gene TCRdb calls, TRBD1, cannot be checked with no DNA. Germline assignment: CDR1 SGHAT and CDR2 FQNNGV. The CDR3 is 14 amino acids. The CDR3 region is CASSPLWERNEQFF. The full variable domain, its missing parts supplied by reference TRBV11-2 and TRBJ2-1, is EAGVAQSPRYKIIEKRQSVAFWCNPISGHATLYWYQQILGQGPKLLIQFQNNGVVDDSQLPKDRFSAERLKGVDSTLKIQPAKLEDSAVYLCASSPLWERNEQFFGPGTRLTVL.

The V gene is TRBV14, the J gene TRBJ2-7; the TCRdb call, TRBD1, lacks DNA for checking. The CDR3 totals 16 residues. Germline CDR1 reads SGHDN; CDR2 reads FVKESK. The CDR3 loop reads CASSQRQGDPTYEQYF.

The V call is TRBV27, the J call TRBJ2-5; the D call from TCRdb, TRBD2, cannot be confirmed without DNA. CDR3 length equals 13 residues. Looked up from germline, CDR1 is MNHEY and CDR2 is SMNVEV (reference sequence). CDR3 protein: CASSGTSRETQYF.

The CDR3 reads CASSLRPNTEAFF. The chain is built from TRBV27 and TRBJ1-1. The CDR3 is made up of 13 amino acids. Germline values: CDR1 MNHEY, CDR2 SMNVEV (reference sequence).

The chain is built from TRBV20-1 and TRBJ2-4; TCRdb outputs TRBD1, but without DNA this stays unchecked. In germline, CDR1 is DFQATT, CDR2 SNEGSKA (reference sequence). CDR3 size: 15 residues. CDR3 sequence reads: CSASSYRDNKNIQYF.

The rearrangement links TRBV7-6 to TRBJ2-2; TCRdb designates TRBD2, a call that cannot be tested without DNA. CDR3 length: 18 amino acids. Germline CDR1 SGHVS, CDR2 FNYEAQ. The CDR3 loop is CASSLGPLTSGSTGELFF.

The chain's CDR3 is CASSYSSLSAGELFF. The genes are TRBV6-5 and TRBJ2-2. The CDR3 has 15 residues. Germline CDR1 is MNHEY and CDR2 is SVGAGI.